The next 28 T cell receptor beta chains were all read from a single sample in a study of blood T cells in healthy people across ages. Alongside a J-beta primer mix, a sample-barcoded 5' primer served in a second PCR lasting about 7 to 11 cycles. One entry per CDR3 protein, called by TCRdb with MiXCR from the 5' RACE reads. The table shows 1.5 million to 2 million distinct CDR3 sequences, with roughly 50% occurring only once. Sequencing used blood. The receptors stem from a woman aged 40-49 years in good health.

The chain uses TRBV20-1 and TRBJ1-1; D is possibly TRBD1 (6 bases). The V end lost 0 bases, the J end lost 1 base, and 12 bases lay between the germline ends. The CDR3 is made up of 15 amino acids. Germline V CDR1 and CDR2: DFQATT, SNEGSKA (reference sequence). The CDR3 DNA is TGCAGTGCTAGAGATTATAAGGGGGAGAACACTGAAGCTTTCTTT. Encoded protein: CSARDYKGENTEAFF.

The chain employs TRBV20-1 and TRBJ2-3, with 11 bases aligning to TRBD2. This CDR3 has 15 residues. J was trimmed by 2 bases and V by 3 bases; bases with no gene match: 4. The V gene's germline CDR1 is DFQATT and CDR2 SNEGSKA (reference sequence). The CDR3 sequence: CSARTSGTPTDTQYF. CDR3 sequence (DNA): TGCAGTGCTAGGACTAGCGGGACCCCCACAGATACGCAGTATTTT.

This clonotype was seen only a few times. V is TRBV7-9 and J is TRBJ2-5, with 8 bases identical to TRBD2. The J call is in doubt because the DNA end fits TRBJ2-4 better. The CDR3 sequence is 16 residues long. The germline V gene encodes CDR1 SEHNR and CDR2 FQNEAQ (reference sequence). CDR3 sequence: CASSLGGGGPGNIQYF. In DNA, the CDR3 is TGTGCCAGCAGCTTAGGTGGCGGGGGGCCGGGAAACATTCAGTACTTC.

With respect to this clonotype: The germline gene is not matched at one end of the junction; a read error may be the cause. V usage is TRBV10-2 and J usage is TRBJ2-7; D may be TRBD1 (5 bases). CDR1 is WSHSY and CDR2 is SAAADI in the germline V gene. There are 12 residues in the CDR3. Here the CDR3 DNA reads TGCACCAGCTCGCGGACACCCACAACCCAGTACTTC. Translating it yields CTSSRTPTTQYF.

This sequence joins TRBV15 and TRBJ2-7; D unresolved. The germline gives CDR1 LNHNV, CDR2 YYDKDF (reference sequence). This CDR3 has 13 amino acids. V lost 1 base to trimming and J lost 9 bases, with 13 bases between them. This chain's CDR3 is CATSRANKGMQYF. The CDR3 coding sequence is TGTGCCACCAGCAGAGCTAACAAAGGAATGCAGTACTTC.

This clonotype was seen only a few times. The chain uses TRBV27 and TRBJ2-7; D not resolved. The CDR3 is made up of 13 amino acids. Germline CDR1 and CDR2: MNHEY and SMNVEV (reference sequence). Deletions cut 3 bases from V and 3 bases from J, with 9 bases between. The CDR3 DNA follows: TGTGCCAGCAGTTTGGGCAGATACTACGAGCAGTACTTC. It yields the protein CASSLGRYYEQYF.

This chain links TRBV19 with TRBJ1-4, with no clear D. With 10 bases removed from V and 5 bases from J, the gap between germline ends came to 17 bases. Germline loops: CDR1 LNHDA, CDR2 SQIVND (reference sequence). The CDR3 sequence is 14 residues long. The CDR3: CATSDGLGNEKLFF. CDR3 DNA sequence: TGTGCCACCAGTGACGGACTGGGGAATGAAAAACTGTTTTTT.

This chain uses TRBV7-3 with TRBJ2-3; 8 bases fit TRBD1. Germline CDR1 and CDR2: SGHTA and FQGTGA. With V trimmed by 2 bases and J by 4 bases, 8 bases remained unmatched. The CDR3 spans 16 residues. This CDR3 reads CASSLGRGQGPDTQYF. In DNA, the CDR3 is TGTGCCAGCAGCTTAGGCCGCGGACAGGGTCCAGATACGCAGTATTTT.

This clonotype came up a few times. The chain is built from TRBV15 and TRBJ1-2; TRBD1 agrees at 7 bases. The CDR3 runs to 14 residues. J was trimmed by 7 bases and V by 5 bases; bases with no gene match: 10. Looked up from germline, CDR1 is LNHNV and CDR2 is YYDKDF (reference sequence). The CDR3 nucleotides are TGTGCCACCAGCGACCTACAGGGGCGCAGTGGCTACACCTTC. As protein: CATSDLQGRSGYTF. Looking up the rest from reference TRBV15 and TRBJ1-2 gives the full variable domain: DAMVIQNPRYQVTQFGKPVTLSCSQTLNHNVMYWYQQKSSQAPKLLFHYYDKDFNNEADTPDNFQSRRPNTSFCFLDIRSPGLGDTAMYLCATSDLQGRSGYTFGSGTRLTVV.

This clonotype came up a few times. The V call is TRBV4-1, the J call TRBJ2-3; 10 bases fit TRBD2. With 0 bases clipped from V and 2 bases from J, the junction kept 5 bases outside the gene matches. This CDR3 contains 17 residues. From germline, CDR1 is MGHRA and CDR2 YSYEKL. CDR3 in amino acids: CASSQDGSGGATDTQYF. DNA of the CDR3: TGCGCCAGCAGCCAAGATGGGAGCGGGGGGGCCACAGATACGCAGTATTTT.

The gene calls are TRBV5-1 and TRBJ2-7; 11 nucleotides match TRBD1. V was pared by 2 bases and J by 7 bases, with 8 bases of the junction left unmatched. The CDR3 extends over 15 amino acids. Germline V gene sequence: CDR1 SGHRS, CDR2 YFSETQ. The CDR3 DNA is TGCGCCAGCAGCTTCCTAGGACAGGGGGCCGGTGAGCAGTACTTC. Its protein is CASSFLGQGAGEQYF.

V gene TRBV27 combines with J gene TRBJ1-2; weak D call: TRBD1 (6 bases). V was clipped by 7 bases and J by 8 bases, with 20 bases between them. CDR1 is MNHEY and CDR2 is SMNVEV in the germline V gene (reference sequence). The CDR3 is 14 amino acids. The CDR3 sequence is CASTAGDGLLGYTF. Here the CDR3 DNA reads TGTGCCAGCACCGCAGGGGATGGGCTTTTGGGCTACACCTTC.

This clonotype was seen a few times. As DNA, the CDR3 is TGCAGCGTTGGGGCAGCCAAGGCCTACGAGCAGTACTTC. Protein sequence: CSVGAAKAYEQYF. The gene calls are TRBV29-1 and TRBJ2-7; D is unresolved. Trimming removed 4 bases from V and 2 bases from J, with 12 bases in between. This CDR3 is built from 13 residues. Germline assignment: CDR1 SQVTM and CDR2 ANQGSEA.

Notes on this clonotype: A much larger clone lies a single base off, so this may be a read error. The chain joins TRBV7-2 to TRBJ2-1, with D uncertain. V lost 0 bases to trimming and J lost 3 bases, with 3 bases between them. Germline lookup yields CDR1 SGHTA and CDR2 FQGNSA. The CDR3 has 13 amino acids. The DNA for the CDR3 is TGTGCCAGCAGCTTAGCGCACTACAATGAGCAGTTCTTC. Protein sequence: CASSLAHYNEQFF.

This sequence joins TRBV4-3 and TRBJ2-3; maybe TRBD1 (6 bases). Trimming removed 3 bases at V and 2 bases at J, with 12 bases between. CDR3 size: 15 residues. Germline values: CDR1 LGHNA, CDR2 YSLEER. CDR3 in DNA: TGCGCCAGCAGCCAGGTGACAGGTGCCACAGATACGCAGTATTTT. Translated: CASSQVTGATDTQYF.

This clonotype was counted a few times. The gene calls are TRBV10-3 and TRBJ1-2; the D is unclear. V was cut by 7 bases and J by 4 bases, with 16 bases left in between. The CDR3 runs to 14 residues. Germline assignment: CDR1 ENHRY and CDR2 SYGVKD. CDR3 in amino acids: CAITETQTSYGYTF. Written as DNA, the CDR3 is TGTGCCATCACCGAAACGCAGACATCCTATGGCTACACCTTC.

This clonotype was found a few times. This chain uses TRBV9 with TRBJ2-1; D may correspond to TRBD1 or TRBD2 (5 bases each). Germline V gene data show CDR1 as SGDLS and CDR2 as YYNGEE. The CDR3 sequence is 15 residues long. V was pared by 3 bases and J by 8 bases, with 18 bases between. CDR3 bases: TGTGCCAGCAGCGCCCCGGGACCTGGTGTAGATGAGCAGTTCTTC. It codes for CASSAPGPGVDEQFF.

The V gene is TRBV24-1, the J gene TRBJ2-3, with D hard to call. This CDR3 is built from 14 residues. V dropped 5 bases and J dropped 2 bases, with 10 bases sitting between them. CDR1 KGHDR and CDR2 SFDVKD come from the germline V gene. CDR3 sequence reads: CATSVGQNTDTQYF. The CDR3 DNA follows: TGTGCCACCAGTGTAGGTCAGAACACAGATACGCAGTATTTT.

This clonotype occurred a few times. The CDR3 nucleotides are TGTGCCATGGGACAGGGGACGAATGAGCAGTTCTTC. Amino acid sequence: CAMGQGTNEQFF. The chain carries TRBV10-3 and TRBJ2-1, with 10 bases that match TRBD1. V lost 9 bases, J lost 7 bases, and 3 bases stayed unmatched. This CDR3 comprises 12 residues. Germline V gene sequence: CDR1 ENHRY, CDR2 SYGVKD.

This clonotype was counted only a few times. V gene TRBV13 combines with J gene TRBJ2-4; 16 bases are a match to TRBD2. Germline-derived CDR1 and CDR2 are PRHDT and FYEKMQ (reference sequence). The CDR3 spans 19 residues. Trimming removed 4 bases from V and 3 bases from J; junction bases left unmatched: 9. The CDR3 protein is CASSSAGTSGGAIKNIQYF. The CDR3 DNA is TGTGCCAGCAGCTCGGCCGGGACTAGCGGGGGGGCGATCAAAAACATTCAGTACTTC.

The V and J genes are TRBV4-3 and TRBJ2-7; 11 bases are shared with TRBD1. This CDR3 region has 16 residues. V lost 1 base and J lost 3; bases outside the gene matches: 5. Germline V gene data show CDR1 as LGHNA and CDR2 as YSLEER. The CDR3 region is CASSQASGTGGYEQYF. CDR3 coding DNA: TGCGCCAGCAGCCAAGCATCCGGGACAGGGGGCTACGAGCAGTACTTC.

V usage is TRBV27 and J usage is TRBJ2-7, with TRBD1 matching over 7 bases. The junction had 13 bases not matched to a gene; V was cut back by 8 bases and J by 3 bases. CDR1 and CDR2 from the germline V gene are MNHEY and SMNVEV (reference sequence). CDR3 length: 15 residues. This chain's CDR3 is CASQNQGGLYYEQYF. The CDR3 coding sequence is TGTGCCAGCCAGAACCAAGGGGGCCTTTACTACGAGCAGTACTTC.

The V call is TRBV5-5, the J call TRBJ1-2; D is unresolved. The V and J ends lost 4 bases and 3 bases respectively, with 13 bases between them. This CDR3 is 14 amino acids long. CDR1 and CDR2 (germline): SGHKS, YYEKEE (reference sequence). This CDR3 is CASSLPWRDYGYTF. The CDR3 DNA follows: TGTGCCAGCAGCCTACCTTGGCGAGACTATGGCTACACCTTC.

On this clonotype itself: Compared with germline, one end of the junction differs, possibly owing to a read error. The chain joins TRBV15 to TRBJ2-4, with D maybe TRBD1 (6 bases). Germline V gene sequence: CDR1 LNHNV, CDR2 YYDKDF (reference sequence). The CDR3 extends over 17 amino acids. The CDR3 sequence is CATSGIQGVGAENIQYF. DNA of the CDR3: TGTGCCACCAGCGGTATACAGGGAGTTGGAGCCGAAAACATTCAGTACTTC.

The CDR3 is CASSQPRDINEKLFF. The DNA of the CDR3 is TGTGCCAGCAGCCAACCCCGGGACATAAATGAAAAACTGTTTTTT. The rearrangement uses TRBV4-2 and TRBJ1-4; possible D gene TRBD1, 6 bases. Germline V gene sequence: CDR1 LGHNA, CDR2 YNFKEQ. The CDR3 extends over 15 amino acids. Trimming took 2 bases from V and 5 from J, leaving 12 bases between them.

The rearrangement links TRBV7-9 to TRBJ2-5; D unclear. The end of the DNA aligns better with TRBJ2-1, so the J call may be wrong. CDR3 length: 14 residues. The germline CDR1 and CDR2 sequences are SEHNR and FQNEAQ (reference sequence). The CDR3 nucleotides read TGTGCCAGCAGCTTAGTGATAGGCCAAGAGACCCAGTTCTTC. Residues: CASSLVIGQETQFF.

CDR3 sequence: CASSPLGAENEKLFF. In nucleotides, the CDR3 is TGCGCCAGCAGCCCCCTCGGGGCCGAGAATGAAAAACTGTTTTTT. This chain links TRBV4-1 with TRBJ1-4, with D perhaps matching TRBD1 (5 bases). V was shortened by 4 bases and J by 5 bases, with 14 bases between the two germline ends. Looked up from germline, CDR1 is MGHRA and CDR2 is YSYEKL. CDR3 length: 15 amino acids.

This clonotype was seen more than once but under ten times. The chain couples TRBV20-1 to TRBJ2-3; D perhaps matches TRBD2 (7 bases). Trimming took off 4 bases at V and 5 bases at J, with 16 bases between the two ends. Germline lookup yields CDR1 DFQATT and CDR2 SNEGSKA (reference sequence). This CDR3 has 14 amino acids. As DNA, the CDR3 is TGCAGTGCTACTGGGGGGGGGCGCATAGATACGCAGTATTTT. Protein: CSATGGGRIDTQYF.